This TCR beta chain appears in the sequencing data of a study of blood T cells in healthy people across ages. Study context: Template switching picked up about one barcoded beta molecule for each two T cells. General observations from the study: Across the age range, TCR beta diversity per million T cells fell in a roughly linear way.

With regard to this clonotype: As yet, its antigen is unknown.

Germline lookup yields CDR1 DFQATT and CDR2 SNEGSKA (reference sequence). The CDR3 runs 11 residues. Trimming cost V 3 bases and J 2 bases, with 5 bases left between them. Sample-barcoded 5' priming and a J-beta primer mix drove a second PCR of roughly 6 to 12 cycles. Each CDR3 protein gets one entry after TCRdb re-called the 5' RACE reads with MiXCR. The sample records some 1.8 million distinct CDR3 sequences, roughly two fifths being singletons. This receptor was taken from a human donor in good health. The sample was blood. V usage is TRBV20-1 and J usage is TRBJ2-7, with D uncertain. CDR3 DNA sequence: TGCAGTGCTAGCGTGGCCTACGAGCAGTACTTC. Encoded protein: CSASVAYEQYF.